What follows are 26 T cell receptor beta chains derived from one specimen sequenced in a study of cytomegalovirus exposure and HLA in healthy donors. Data came from immunoSEQ multiplex PCR; TCRdb stores just in-frame clones and leaves some out. Of 150,000 or so clones detected, around four fifths appear once; the ten largest clones hold 2% to 2.5%. The sequencing sample was made of PBMCs. The receptors stem from a young man in good health and CMV-seropositive.

The chain couples TRBV4-1 to TRBJ2-4, with TRBD2 matching 7 bases. The germline V gene has CDR1 MGHRA and CDR2 YSYEKL. Trimming at V came to 7 bases and at J to 3 bases, leaving 18 bases not matched to a gene. There are 18 residues in the CDR3. The CDR3 region has the DNA TGCGCCAGCACCCCCTCCCCGGGCGGGGGATTAGGCAAAAACATTCAGTACTTC. Its protein product is CASTPSPGGGLGKNIQYF.

The V call is TRBV10-3, the J call TRBJ1-2; a possible D gene is TRBD1 (6 bases). This CDR3 spans 17 amino acids. Trimming took off 0 bases at V and 6 bases at J, with 20 bases between the two ends. Germline CDR1 ENHRY, CDR2 SYGVKD. CDR3 sequence reads: CAISESELGAVSDGYTF. The CDR3 DNA follows: TGTGCCATCAGTGAGTCAGAGCTGGGGGCGGTTTCAGATGGCTACACCTTC.

The CDR3: CASSIAGSSYNEQFF. CDR3 DNA: TGTGCCAGCAGTATAGCGGGGAGCTCCTACAATGAGCAGTTCTTC. The chain carries TRBV6-5 and TRBJ2-1; 8 bases align to TRBD2. The CDR3 runs 15 residues. Trimming removed 5 bases from V and 0 bases from J; junction bases left unmatched: 3. The germline gives CDR1 MNHEY, CDR2 SVGAGI.

The rearrangement links TRBV18 to TRBJ2-5; D is unclear. The germline V gene has CDR1 KGHSH and CDR2 LQKENI. Trimming removed 2 bases at V and 5 bases at J, with 6 bases between. The CDR3 has 12 amino acids. Written as DNA, the CDR3 is TGTGCCAGCTCACCAATTCCGGAGACCCAGTACTTC. Translated: CASSPIPETQYF.

The chain couples TRBV9 to TRBJ1-2; D is undetermined. CDR3 length: 14 residues. Germline CDR1 SGDLS, CDR2 YYNGEE. The V gene lost 0 bases and the J gene lost 6 bases, with 12 bases spanning the gap. The CDR3 sequence is CASSVERVRDGYTF. As DNA, the CDR3 is TGTGCCAGCAGCGTAGAGAGGGTTCGCGATGGCTACACCTTC. Using reference TRBV9 and TRBJ1-2 for the parts outside the CDR3, the full variable domain is DSGVTQTPKHLITATGQRVTLRCSPRSGDLSVYWYQQSLDQGLQFLIQYYNGEERAKGNILERFSAQQFPDLHSELNLSSLELGDSALYFCASSVERVRDGYTFGSGTRLTVV.

The sample holds one count of this clone. The chain recombines TRBV9 with TRBJ1-2; 7 bases fit TRBD1. Germline trimming cut 0 bases from V and 4 bases from J; bases unmatched to any gene: 6. The CDR3 length is 15 residues. Germline CDR1 and CDR2: SGDLS and YYNGEE. CDR3 sequence (DNA): TGTGCCAGCAGCGTAGGAACAGGGGACCCCTATGGCTACACCTTC. Translated, it gives CASSVGTGDPYGYTF.

The rearrangement joins TRBV19 to TRBJ2-7, with D possibly TRBD1 on 6 matching bases. CDR1 and CDR2 (germline): LNHDA, SQIVND (reference sequence). The CDR3 consists of 13 residues. The V end lost 7 bases, the J end lost 2 bases, and 12 bases lay between the germline ends. CDR3 in amino acids: CASTPDSTYEQYF. The CDR3 nucleotides are TGTGCCAGTACCCCGGACAGTACCTACGAGCAGTACTTC.

The rearrangement uses TRBV2 and TRBJ1-1; D gene uncertain. This CDR3 spans 12 amino acids. Germline CDR1 and CDR2: SNHLY and FYNNEI. Deletions cut 3 bases from V and 1 base from J, with 3 bases between. The CDR3 loop is CASSDRNTEAFF. In DNA form, the CDR3 reads TGTGCCAGCAGTGACAGGAACACTGAAGCTTTCTTT.

The V call is TRBV10-3, the J call TRBJ2-3; TRBD2 might be the D (5 bases). V was shortened by 3 bases and J by 1 base, with 5 bases between the two germline ends. Germline CDR1 reads ENHRY; CDR2 reads SYGVKD. The CDR3 has 13 amino acids. CDR3 in amino acids: CAISEAGTDTQYF. The CDR3 coding sequence is TGTGCCATCAGTGAAGCGGGCACAGATACGCAGTATTTT.

The chain employs TRBV5-4 and TRBJ2-5; TRBD1 is a possible D gene (7 bases). The germline V gene has CDR1 SGHNT and CDR2 YYREEE (reference sequence). With 2 bases removed from V and 2 bases from J, the gap between germline ends came to 13 bases. There are 15 residues in the CDR3. The CDR3 coding sequence is TGTGCCAGCAGCTTCGGGAGCAGGGGGCAAGAGACCCAGTACTTC. It translates to CASSFGSRGQETQYF.

This clone was seen only once. V gene TRBV13 combines with J gene TRBJ2-5, with TRBD2 matching 7 bases. CDR1 and CDR2 from the germline V gene are PRHDT and FYEKMQ (reference sequence). The CDR3 has 14 amino acids. The V segment lost 5 bases and the J segment 2 bases; nucleotides outside the gene matches: 5. Here the CDR3 reads CASSPMGGQETQYF. The CDR3 region has the DNA TGTGCCAGCAGCCCCATGGGGGGGCAAGAGACCCAGTACTTC.

The chain couples TRBV4-1 to TRBJ1-4, with a weak D call TRBD1 (6 bases). CDR3 length: 16 amino acids. Germline assignment: CDR1 MGHRA and CDR2 YSYEKL. The V end lost 0 bases, the J end lost 10 bases, and 18 bases lay between the germline ends. CDR3 nucleotides: TGCGCCAGCAGCCAAGAAAATGCCGGGGGGCCGGGAAAACTGTTTTTT. It yields the protein CASSQENAGGPGKLFF.

V is TRBV21-1 and J is TRBJ2-7; TRBD1 is taken as the D call from the table, unchecked against the DNA. TRBV21-1 is a pseudogene segment. The CDR3 totals 16 residues. CDR3 amino acids: CASNPTGCQGPYEQYF. As DNA, the CDR3 is TGTGCCAGCAACCCAACAGGGTGTCAAGGTCCCTACGAGCAGTACTTC.

V usage is TRBV15 and J usage is TRBJ2-1; no definite D call. This CDR3 is built from 17 residues. Trimming shortened V by 5 bases and J by 0 bases, and 17 bases separated the two germline ends. CDR1 and CDR2 from the germline V gene are LNHNV and YYDKDF (reference sequence). The CDR3: CATSGGIDGYSYNEQFF. In nucleotides, the CDR3 is TGTGCCACCAGCGGCGGCATCGACGGATACTCCTACAATGAGCAGTTCTTC. Looking up the rest from reference TRBV15 and TRBJ2-1 gives the full variable domain: DAMVIQNPRYQVTQFGKPVTLSCSQTLNHNVMYWYQQKSSQAPKLLFHYYDKDFNNEADTPDNFQSRRPNTSFCFLDIRSPGLGDTAMYLCATSGGIDGYSYNEQFFGPGTRLTVL.

This clone was picked up a small number of times. V usage is TRBV10-3 and J usage is TRBJ2-2; 9 bases fit TRBD1. This CDR3 is 14 amino acids long. The germline gives CDR1 ENHRY, CDR2 SYGVKD. V lost 6 bases to trimming and J lost 5 bases; unmatched junction nucleotides: 4. CDR3 DNA: TGTGCCATCAGAGTACAGGGGGCGACCGGGGAGCTGTTTTTT. As protein: CAIRVQGATGELFF.

This clone appeared a few times. V and J are TRBV2 and TRBJ2-5; TRBD2 is a possible D gene (7 bases). Trimming removed 4 bases at V and 3 bases at J, with 12 bases between. Germline V gene data show CDR1 as SNHLY and CDR2 as FYNNEI. The CDR3 runs 14 residues. The chain's CDR3 is CASSALGGEETQYF. The DNA of the CDR3 is TGTGCCAGCAGTGCCCTAGGGGGGGAAGAGACCCAGTACTTC.

The V call is TRBV7-8, the J call TRBJ2-5; TRBD2 might be the D (7 bases). V lost 4 bases to trimming and J lost 4 bases, with 22 bases between them. Germline V gene sequence: CDR1 SGHVS, CDR2 FQNEAQ. The CDR3 sequence is 17 residues long. CDR3 region: CASSSGGSSGHLETQYF. CDR3 coding DNA: TGTGCCAGCAGCTCCGGGGGGAGTTCGGGACACTTAGAGACCCAGTACTTC.

The J gene is TRBJ2-5, the V gene TRBV6-1; the D gene is possibly TRBD2 (6 bases). V was shortened by 6 bases and J by 3 bases, with 17 bases between the two germline ends. Germline values: CDR1 MNHNS, CDR2 SASEGT. This CDR3 has 15 residues. CDR3 in DNA: TGTGCCAGCAGCCCCCAAGGACTAACCGAAGAGACCCAGTACTTC. The encoded protein is CASSPQGLTEETQYF.

The chain has TRBV4-2 and TRBJ2-7; no clear D. The V end was cut by 4 bases, the J end by 3 bases, with 10 bases between. The CDR3 sequence is 13 residues long. In germline, CDR1 is LGHNA, CDR2 YNFKEQ. CDR3 coding DNA: TGTGCCAGCAGCCTGGAGATAGTCTACGAGCAGTACTTC. Translating gives CASSLEIVYEQYF.

This sequence joins TRBV21-1 and TRBJ1-3. TRBV21-1 is reported as a pseudogene. This CDR3 region has 16 residues. CDR3 sequence reads: CASTIRGRQHGNTIYF. The CDR3 nucleotides are TGTGCCAGCACTATAAGAGGGCGCCAGCATGGAAACACCATATATTTT.

In its sample, this clone was seen a few times. The rearrangement links TRBV19 to TRBJ2-5; the D gene is possibly TRBD1 (5 bases). Germline CDR1 reads LNHDA; CDR2 reads SQIVND (reference sequence). V was trimmed by 4 bases and J by 2 bases, leaving 11 bases between them. This CDR3 spans 14 amino acids. The CDR3: CASSNPPGQETQYF. The CDR3 nucleotides read TGTGCCAGTAGTAATCCGCCAGGGCAAGAGACCCAGTACTTC.

The V call is TRBV19, the J call TRBJ2-7; 7 nucleotides agree with TRBD1. This CDR3 comprises 13 residues. After removal of 4 bases from V and 4 bases from J, the junction contained 4 bases not matched to a gene. Germline V gives CDR1 LNHDA, CDR2 SQIVND (reference sequence). For the CDR3, the DNA is TGTGCCAGTAGTAGAAGGGACAGTTACGAGCAGTACTTC. This encodes CASSRRDSYEQYF.

The V and J genes are TRBV30 and TRBJ1-2; D not certain. Per germline, CDR1 GTSNPN and CDR2 SVGIG (reference sequence). This CDR3 region has 17 residues. V was shortened by 3 bases and J by 7 bases, with 27 bases between the two germline ends. The CDR3 is CAWRSSREAGLVGGYTF. DNA of the CDR3: TGTGCCTGGAGATCATCGAGGGAAGCGGGTCTGGTTGGTGGCTACACCTTC.

The chain employs TRBV9 and TRBJ2-7; tentative D call: TRBD2 (5 bases). The CDR3 covers 13 residues. V dropped 4 bases and J dropped 2 bases, with 10 bases sitting between them. CDR1 is SGDLS and CDR2 is YYNGEE in the germline V gene. CDR3 sequence: CASSPDSPYEQYF. In DNA, the CDR3 is TGTGCCAGCAGCCCGGACTCTCCCTACGAGCAGTACTTC.

V usage is TRBV6-4 and J usage is TRBJ2-2, with 7 bases lining up with TRBD2. The V segment lost 7 bases and the J segment 4 bases; nucleotides outside the gene matches: 6. The CDR3 spans 14 residues. Germline-derived CDR1 and CDR2 are MRHNA and SNTAGT. The CDR3 protein is CASIGEGSTGELFF. The CDR3 DNA reads as TGTGCCAGCATCGGGGAGGGTTCCACCGGGGAGCTGTTTTTT.

The gene calls are TRBV7-9 and TRBJ1-6; 9 bases line up with TRBD1. V shed 1 base, J shed 10 bases, and the junction held 5 bases outside the gene matches. Germline CDR1 is SEHNR and CDR2 is FQNEAQ (reference sequence). The CDR3 sequence is 15 residues long. CDR3 DNA sequence: TGTGCCAGCAGCTTAGACAGGGGGCTGGAGTCACCCCTCCACTTT. Protein product: CASSLDRGLESPLHF.